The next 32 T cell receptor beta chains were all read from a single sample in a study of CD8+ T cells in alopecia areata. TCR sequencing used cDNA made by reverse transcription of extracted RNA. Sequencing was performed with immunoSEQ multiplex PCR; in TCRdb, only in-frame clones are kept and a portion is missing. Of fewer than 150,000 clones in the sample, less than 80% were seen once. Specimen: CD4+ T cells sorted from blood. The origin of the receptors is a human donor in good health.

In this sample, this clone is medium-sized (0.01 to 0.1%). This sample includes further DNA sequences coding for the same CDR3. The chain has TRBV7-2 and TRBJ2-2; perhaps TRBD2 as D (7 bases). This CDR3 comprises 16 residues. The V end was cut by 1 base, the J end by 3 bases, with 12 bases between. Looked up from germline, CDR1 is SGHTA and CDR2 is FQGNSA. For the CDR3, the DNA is TGTGCCAGCAGCTTAGGAGGGGGAGGGTACACCGGGGAGCTGTTTTTT. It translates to CASSLGGGGYTGELFF.

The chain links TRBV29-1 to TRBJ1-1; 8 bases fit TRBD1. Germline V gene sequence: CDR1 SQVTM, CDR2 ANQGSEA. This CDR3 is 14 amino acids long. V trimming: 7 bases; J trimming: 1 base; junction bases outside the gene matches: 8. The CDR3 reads CSALDRAGNTEAFF. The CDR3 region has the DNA TGCAGCGCCCTGGACAGGGCGGGGAACACTGAAGCTTTCTTT.

The CDR3 protein is CAWSDQYNEQFF. The DNA for the CDR3 is TGTGCCTGGAGTGACCAGTACAATGAGCAGTTCTTC. The chain has TRBV30 and TRBJ2-1; D is undetermined. The CDR3 extends over 12 amino acids. Trimming took off 1 base at V and 4 bases at J, with 5 bases between the two ends. The germline V gene encodes CDR1 GTSNPN and CDR2 SVGIG (reference sequence).

The DNA of the CDR3 is TGCGCCAGCAGCCTGGGACGGGGGTACTGGGAGCAGTACTTC. Amino acids: CASSLGRGYWEQYF. The chain links TRBV4-1 to TRBJ2-7; the D gene is possibly TRBD2 (6 bases). This CDR3 comprises 14 residues. V was cut by 4 bases and J by 7 bases, with 17 bases left in between. From germline, CDR1 is MGHRA and CDR2 YSYEKL.

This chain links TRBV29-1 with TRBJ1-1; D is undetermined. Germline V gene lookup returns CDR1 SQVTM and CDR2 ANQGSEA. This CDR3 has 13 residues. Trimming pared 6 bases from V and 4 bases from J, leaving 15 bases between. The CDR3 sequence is CSVWTAEATEAFF. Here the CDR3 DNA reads TGCAGCGTGTGGACTGCAGAAGCCACTGAAGCTTTCTTT.

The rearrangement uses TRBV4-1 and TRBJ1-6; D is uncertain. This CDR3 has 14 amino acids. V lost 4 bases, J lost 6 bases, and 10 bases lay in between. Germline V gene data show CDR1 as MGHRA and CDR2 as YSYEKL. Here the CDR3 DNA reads TGCGCCAGCAGCCCGGGAAGCAGTAATTCACCCCTCCACTTT. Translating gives CASSPGSSNSPLHF.

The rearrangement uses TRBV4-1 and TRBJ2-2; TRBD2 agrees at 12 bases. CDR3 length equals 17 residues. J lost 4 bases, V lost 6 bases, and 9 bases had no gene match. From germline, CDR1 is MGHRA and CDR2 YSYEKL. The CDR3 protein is CASSASGGAVVTGELFF. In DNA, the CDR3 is TGCGCCAGCAGTGCTAGCGGGGGGGCCGTAGTCACCGGGGAGCTGTTTTTT.

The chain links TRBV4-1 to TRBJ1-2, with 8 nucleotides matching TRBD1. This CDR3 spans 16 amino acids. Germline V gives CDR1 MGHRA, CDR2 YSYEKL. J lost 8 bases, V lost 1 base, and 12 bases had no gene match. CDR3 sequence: CASSQGAVQGAKGYTF. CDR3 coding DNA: TGCGCCAGCAGCCAAGGCGCGGTGCAGGGGGCGAAGGGCTACACCTTC.

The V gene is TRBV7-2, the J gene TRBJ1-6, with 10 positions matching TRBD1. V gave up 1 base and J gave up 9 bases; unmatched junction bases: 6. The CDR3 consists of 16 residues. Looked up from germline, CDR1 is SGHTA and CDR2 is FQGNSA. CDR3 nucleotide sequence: TGTGCCAGCAGCTTAGTAGGGACAGGGGTTGCTTCACCCCTCCACTTT. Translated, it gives CASSLVGTGVASPLHF.

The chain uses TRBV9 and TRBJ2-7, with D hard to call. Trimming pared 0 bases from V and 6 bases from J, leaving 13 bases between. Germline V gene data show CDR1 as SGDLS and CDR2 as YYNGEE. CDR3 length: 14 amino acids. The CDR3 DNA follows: TGTGCCAGCAGCGTAGGGACCACCGGTGGCGAGCAGTACTTC. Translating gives CASSVGTTGGEQYF.

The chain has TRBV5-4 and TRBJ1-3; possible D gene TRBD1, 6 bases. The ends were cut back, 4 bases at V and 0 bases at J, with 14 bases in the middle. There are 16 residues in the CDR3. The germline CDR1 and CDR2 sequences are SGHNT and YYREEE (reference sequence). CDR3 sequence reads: CASSPGPGASGNTIYF. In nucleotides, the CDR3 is TGTGCCAGCAGCCCCGGGCCAGGGGCCTCTGGAAACACCATATATTTT.

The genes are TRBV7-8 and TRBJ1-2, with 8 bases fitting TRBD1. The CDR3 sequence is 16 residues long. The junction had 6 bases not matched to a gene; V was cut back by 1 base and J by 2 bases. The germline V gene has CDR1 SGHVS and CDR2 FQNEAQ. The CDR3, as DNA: TGTGCCAGCAGCTTAGGCCCCAGACAGGGGAACTATGGCTACACCTTC. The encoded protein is CASSLGPRQGNYGYTF.

This chain's CDR3 is CASSLLIGTGVPNQDSPLHF. CDR3 nucleotides: TGTGCCAGCAGTTTATTGATCGGGACAGGGGTCCCAAATCAAGATTCACCCCTCCACTTT. V is TRBV27 and J is TRBJ1-6, with 10 nucleotides matching TRBD1. With V trimmed by 1 base and J by 8 bases, 17 bases remained unmatched. Per germline, CDR1 MNHEY and CDR2 SMNVEV (reference sequence). The CDR3 extends over 20 amino acids.

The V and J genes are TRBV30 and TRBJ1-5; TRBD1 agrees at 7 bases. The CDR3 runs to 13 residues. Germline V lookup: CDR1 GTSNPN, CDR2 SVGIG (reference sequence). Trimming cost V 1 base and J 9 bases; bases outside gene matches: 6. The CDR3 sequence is CAWSGQGSRPQHF. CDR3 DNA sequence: TGTGCCTGGAGTGGACAGGGAAGCAGGCCCCAGCATTTT.

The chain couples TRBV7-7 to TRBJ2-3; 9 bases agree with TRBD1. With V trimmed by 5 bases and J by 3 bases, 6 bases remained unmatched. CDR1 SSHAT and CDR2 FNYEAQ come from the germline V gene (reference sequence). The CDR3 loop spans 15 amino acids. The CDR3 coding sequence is TGTGCCAGCAGCACCGGACAGGGGATGACAGATACGCAGTATTTT. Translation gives CASSTGQGMTDTQYF.

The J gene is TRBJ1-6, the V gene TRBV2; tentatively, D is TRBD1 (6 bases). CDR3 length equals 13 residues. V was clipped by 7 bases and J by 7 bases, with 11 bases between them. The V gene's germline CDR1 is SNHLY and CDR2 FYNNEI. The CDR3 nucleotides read TGTGCCAGCACCAGGACAGCGAATTCACCCCTCCACTTT. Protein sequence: CASTRTANSPLHF.

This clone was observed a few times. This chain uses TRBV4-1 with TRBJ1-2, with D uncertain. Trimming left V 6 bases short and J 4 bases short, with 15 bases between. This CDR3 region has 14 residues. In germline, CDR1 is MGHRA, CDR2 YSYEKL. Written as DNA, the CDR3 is TGCGCCAGCAGTGTTTTGCCGGGCATCTATGGCTACACCTTC. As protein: CASSVLPGIYGYTF.

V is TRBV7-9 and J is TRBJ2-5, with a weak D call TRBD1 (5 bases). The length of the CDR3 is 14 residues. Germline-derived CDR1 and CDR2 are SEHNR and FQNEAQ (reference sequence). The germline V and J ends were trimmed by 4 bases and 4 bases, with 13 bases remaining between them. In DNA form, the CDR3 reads TGTGCCAGCAGCTGGGGCGCGGTTTTAGAGACCCAGTACTTC. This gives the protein CASSWGAVLETQYF. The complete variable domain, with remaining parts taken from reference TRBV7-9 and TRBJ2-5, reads DTGVSQNPRHKITKRGQNVTFRCDPISEHNRLYWYRQTLGQGPEFLTYFQNEAQLEKSRLLSDRFSAERPKGSFSTLEIQRTEQGDSAMYLCASSWGAVLETQYFGPGTRLLVL.

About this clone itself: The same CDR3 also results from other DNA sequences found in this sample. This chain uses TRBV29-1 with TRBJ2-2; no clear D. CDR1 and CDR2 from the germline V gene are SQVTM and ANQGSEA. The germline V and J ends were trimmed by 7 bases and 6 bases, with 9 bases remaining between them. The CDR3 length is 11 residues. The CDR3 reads CSARGAGELFF. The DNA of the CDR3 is TGCAGCGCCCGTGGTGCCGGGGAGCTGTTTTTT.

CDR3 DNA: TGTGCCAGCAGACGGTATGGCTACACCTTC. This gives the protein CASRRYGYTF. This chain joins TRBV2 and TRBJ1-2; no reliable D call. Trimming removed 6 bases from V and 5 bases from J, with 4 bases in between. Germline loops: CDR1 SNHLY, CDR2 FYNNEI. The CDR3 has 10 residues.

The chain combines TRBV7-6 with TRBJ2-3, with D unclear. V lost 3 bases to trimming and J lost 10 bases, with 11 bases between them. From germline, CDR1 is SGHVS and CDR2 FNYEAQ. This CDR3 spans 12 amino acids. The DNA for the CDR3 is TGTGCCAGCAGCTTTCACACCGCACCGCAGTATTTT. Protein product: CASSFHTAPQYF. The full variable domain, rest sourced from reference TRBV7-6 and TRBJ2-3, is GAGVSQSPRYKVTKRGQDVALRCDPISGHVSLYWYRQALGQGPEFLTYFNYEAQQDKSGLPNDRFSAERPEGSISTLTIQRTEQRDSAMYRCASSFHTAPQYFGPGTRLTVL.

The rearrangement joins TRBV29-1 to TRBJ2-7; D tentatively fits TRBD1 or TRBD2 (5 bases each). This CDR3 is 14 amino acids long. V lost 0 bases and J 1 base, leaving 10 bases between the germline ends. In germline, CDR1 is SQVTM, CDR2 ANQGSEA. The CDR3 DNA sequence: TGCAGCGTTGAAGACCCGAGGGGATCCTACGAGCAGTACTTC. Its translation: CSVEDPRGSYEQYF.

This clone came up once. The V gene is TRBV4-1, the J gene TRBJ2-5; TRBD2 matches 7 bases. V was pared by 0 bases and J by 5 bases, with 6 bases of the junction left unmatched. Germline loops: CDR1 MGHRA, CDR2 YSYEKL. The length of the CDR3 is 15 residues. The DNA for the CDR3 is TGCGCCAGCAGCCAAGATGAAGCGGGGTGGGAGACCCAGTACTTC. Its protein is CASSQDEAGWETQYF.

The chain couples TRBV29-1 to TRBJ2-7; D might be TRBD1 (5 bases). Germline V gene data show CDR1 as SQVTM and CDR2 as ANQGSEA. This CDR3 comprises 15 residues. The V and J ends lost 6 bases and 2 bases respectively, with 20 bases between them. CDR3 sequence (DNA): TGCAGCGTGGTCGCTGACAGCCCTCCCCCCTACGAGCAGTACTTC. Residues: CSVVADSPPPYEQYF.

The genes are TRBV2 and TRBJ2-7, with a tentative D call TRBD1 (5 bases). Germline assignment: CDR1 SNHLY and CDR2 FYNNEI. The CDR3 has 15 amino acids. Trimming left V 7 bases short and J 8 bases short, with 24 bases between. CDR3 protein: CASIAPTANYAKQYF. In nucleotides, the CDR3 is TGTGCCAGCATAGCCCCGACAGCCAACTACGCCAAGCAGTACTTC.

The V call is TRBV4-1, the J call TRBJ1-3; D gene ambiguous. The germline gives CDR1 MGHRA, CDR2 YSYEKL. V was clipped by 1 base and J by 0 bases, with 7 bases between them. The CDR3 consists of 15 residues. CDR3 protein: CASSQVGLSGNTIYF. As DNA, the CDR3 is TGCGCCAGCAGCCAAGTAGGGCTCTCTGGAAACACCATATATTTT.

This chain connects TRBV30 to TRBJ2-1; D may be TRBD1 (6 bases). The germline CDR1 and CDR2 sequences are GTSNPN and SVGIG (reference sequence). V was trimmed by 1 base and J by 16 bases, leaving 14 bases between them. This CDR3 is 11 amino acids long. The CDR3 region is CAWSADSRLFF. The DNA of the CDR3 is TGTGCCTGGAGTGCGGACAGCCGGCTCTTCTTC.

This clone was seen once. The CDR3 sequence is CASRLEGPGQPQHF. CDR3 nucleotides: TGCGCCAGCAGGTTAGAGGGCCCTGGACAGCCCCAGCATTTT. This chain joins TRBV5-1 and TRBJ1-5; unclear D gene. Trimming shortened V by 5 bases and J by 7 bases, and 16 bases separated the two germline ends. Germline CDR1 reads SGHRS; CDR2 reads YFSETQ. This CDR3 has 14 amino acids.

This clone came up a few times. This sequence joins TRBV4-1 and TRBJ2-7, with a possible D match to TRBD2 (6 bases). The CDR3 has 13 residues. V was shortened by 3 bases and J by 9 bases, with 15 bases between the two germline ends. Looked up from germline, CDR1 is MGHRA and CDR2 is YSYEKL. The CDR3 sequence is CASSHPVEGWQYF. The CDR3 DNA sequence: TGCGCCAGCAGCCACCCTGTGGAGGGTTGGCAGTACTTC.

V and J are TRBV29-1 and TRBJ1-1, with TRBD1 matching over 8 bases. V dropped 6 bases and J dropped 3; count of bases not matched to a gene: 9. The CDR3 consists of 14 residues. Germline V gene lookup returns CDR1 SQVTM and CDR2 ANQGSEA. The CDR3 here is CSVSPQGADTEAFF. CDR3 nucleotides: TGCAGCGTGAGCCCTCAGGGGGCCGACACTGAAGCTTTCTTT.

The CDR3 DNA reads as TGCAGCGTTGGGGGCCTTAACTACGAGCAGTACTTC. It specifies CSVGGLNYEQYF. The chain recombines TRBV29-1 with TRBJ2-7; D perhaps matches TRBD1 (5 bases). Trimming pared 4 bases from V and 3 bases from J, leaving 10 bases between. Germline CDR1 is SQVTM and CDR2 is ANQGSEA. There are 12 residues in the CDR3.

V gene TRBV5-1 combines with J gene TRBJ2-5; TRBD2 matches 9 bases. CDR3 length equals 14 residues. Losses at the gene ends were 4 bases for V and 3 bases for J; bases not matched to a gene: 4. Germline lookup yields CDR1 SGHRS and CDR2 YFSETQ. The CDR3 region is CASSPVAGEETQYF. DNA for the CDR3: TGCGCCAGCAGCCCGGTAGCGGGGGAAGAGACCCAGTACTTC.